This is a list of T cell receptor beta chains from one sample in a study of shared clonotypes between healthy human individuals. Clones were read by immunoSEQ multiplex PCR, and TCRdb kept only the in-frame ones, dropping some. The table lists roughly 2,000,000 clones, less than 95% of them singletons. The sequenced sample was naive CD8+ T cells sorted from blood. These receptors were obtained from a man aged 18 to 29 in good health. Both conserved end residues are part of each CDR3. Each record gives: clone size, D gene, V gene, J gene, CDR3 protein, CDR3 DNA. D genes are given only for firm matches. Rows may omit the clone size; those that give it use once, few, many or a size class.

NA	NA	TRBV7-9	TRBJ2-7	CASSLSGRGSYEQYF	TGTGCCAGCAGCTTATCGGGTAGGGGGTCCTACGAGCAGTACTTC
once	NA	TRBV19	TRBJ2-3	CASRSLVSQPDDTQYF	TGTGCCAGTAGATCCCTAGTGTCACAACCAGATGATACGCAGTATTTT
NA	NA	TRBV4-1	TRBJ2-6	CASSQDGHGSGANVLTF	TGCGCCAGCAGCCAAGATGGTCACGGGTCTGGGGCCAACGTCCTGACTTTC
NA	TRBD1	TRBV6-6	TRBJ1-5	CASRVLGQHNQPQHF	TGTGCCAGCCGTGTACTGGGACAGCACAATCAGCCCCAGCATTTT
NA	TRBD1	TRBV5-4	TRBJ1-4	CASSPTGGRNEKLFF	TGTGCCAGCAGCCCGACAGGGGGCCGAAATGAAAAACTGTTTTTT
NA	NA	TRBV7-9	TRBJ1-4	CASSLVGVGDEKLFF	TGTGCCAGCAGCTTAGTGGGGGTTGGAGATGAAAAACTGTTTTTT
NA	NA	TRBV2	TRBJ1-2	CASSDYLLGVSANYGYTF	TGTGCCAGCAGTGACTACCTCCTAGGGGTGTCGGCTAACTATGGCTACACCTTC
NA	NA	TRBV5-6	TRBJ1-1	CASSLVARRARETEAFF	TGTGCCAGCAGCTTGGTGGCTAGGAGGGCGAGGGAAACTGAAGCTTTCTTT
NA	NA	TRBV7-3	TRBJ2-7	CASSLQDSPSYEQYF	TGTGCCAGCAGCTTGCAGGACAGCCCGTCCTACGAGCAGTACTTC
NA	TRBD2	TRBV11-2	TRBJ2-7	CASSLAGLVYEQYF	TGTGCCAGCAGCTTAGCCGGACTAGTCTACGAGCAGTACTTC
NA	TRBD2	TRBV10-3	TRBJ2-2	CAIEREGETGELFF	TGTGCCATCGAGCGGGAGGGAGAAACCGGGGAGCTGTTTTTT